This T cell receptor (beta chain) was sequenced for a study of blood T cell repertoires in COVID-19. Study-wide context: There were acute and convalescent COVID-19 samples, and they came from the United States, Italy and Spain. PBMCs, B-cell-depleted T cells, or T cells were the source of the cDNA or gDNA that made up the material.

Trimming removed 3 bases from V and 9 bases from J, with 15 bases in between. Germline V CDR1 and CDR2: DFQATT, SNEGSKA (reference sequence). This CDR3 spans 14 amino acids. Original analysis: Quantification of nucleated cells was approximated via reference gene primer amplification. Clones were read by immunoSEQ multiplex PCR, and TCRdb kept only the in-frame ones, dropping some. That table is the source of V, J and clone size, and D and trimming were worked out from the DNA. The table includes roughly 180,000 clones, roughly 94% detected once. The Seattle site enrolled patients during active infection and followed them longitudinally.

The sample consisted of peripheral blood. The sequence was obtained from a man aged 25 to 40 with COVID-19, enrolled during active disease. The chain joins TRBV20-1 to TRBJ1-6; D is unclear. CDR3 DNA: TGCAGTGCTAGTGGCGGCTCCTTGGGTTCACCCCTCCACTTT. Encoded protein: CSASGGSLGSPLHF.